The source of this TCR beta chain is a study of T-cell memory formation after mild COVID-19. Looking at the study overall: For the most part, TCR clusters were specific to one donor.

The authors produced TCR alpha and TCR beta cDNA libraries with sample barcodes and UMIs by 5'RACE using constant-segment primers. TCRdb recomputed calls from the 5' RACE reads with MiXCR, one row per CDR3 protein. The table records 530,000 or so distinct CDR3 sequences, approximately 15% of them present only once. Germline CDR1 reads MNHEY; CDR2 reads SVGEGT. Trimming took 4 bases from V and 7 from J; bases not matched to a gene: 6. The CDR3 is made up of 16 amino acids. This clonotype was detected a few times. Its matching antigen is unknown. Whole-study results and caveats: What remained unconfirmed was the SARS-CoV-2 specificity of second-wave clones peaking on day 37. Within pre-infection memory, some responding clones were found, suggesting cross-reactive memory joined.

The sequence derives from an adult woman who had mild COVID-19 (a few samples of this study predate the infection). Cell type and time point are not known. This rearrangement joins TRBV6-2 or TRBV6-3 to TRBJ2-1; 14 bases match TRBD2. The sequencing input was PBMCs or a T cell subset sorted from them (not recorded which). CDR3 in amino acids: CASSSPGLAGVNEQFF. For the CDR3, the DNA is TGTGCCAGCAGTTCCCCGGGACTAGCGGGAGTTAATGAGCAGTTCTTC.